The text below deals with one T cell receptor (beta chain). This clonotype came up once. It lacks a known antigen. Nothing much larger sits one base from this clone, and base qualities are not available. One read offers little support. Counted from cysteine to phenylalanine, this CDR3 has 17 amino acids. Of the read, only the CDR3 DNA is kept; its 51 bases are in frame from base 1. CDR1 and CDR2, per the germline V gene, are KGHDR and SFDVKD. Cut back by 4 bases and 2 bases, the V and J ends lie 14 bases apart. The TCR beta CDR3 regions were amplified from the RNA transcripts. A first-round RT-PCR of the TCR CDR3 used the HTBI primer set with the Qiagen OneStep RT-PCR kit. A second multiplex PCR round built the libraries, followed by size selection and purification. Paired-end sequencing of the libraries was performed with 100 bp reads on an Illumina HiSeq2000. Per the original workflow: SOAPnuke was used to process the raw data, with reads discarded if the reads contained adapters or uncalled bases, had a mean Phred below 15, or lacked an exact constant-primer or identifier match. High-quality paired reads were merged using COPE v1.2.5, and each unique nucleotide sequence was defined as a clonotype. Clonotypes were aligned to IMGT TRBV, TRBD and TRBJ reference segments using MiTCR v1.1. Only V-J combinations with frequency above 0.0001, covering about 99% of repertoires, were analysed. The TCS score was defined as the ratio of F50 (clonal expansion) to E x V (chaos), calculated using BLOSUM62-based TCRdist between CDR3 peptides within each V-J. Welch's t-statistics and random forest reduced around 550 V-J features to 10 to 15, which were used in a naive Bayes classifier (R e1071). TCRdb reprocessed the public reads (quality trimming at Q25 with fastp, clone calling with MiXCR) and kept in-frame beta chains. Each entry is one CDR3 protein sequence, shown with its most common DNA and genes. For this entry, the V and J calls and clone size follow TCRdb and not the study's own pipeline. The sample includes a few hundred thousand distinct CDR3 sequences, with less than 20% observed a single time. Of the sample, approximately 7% falls within the top ten clones.

The sample originates from a study of T cells in Graves' hyperthyroidism and ophthalmopathy (dated by TCRdb to about 2019). Some background on the complete study: Peripheral blood was collected at initial diagnosis, before any treatment. To identify TCR V-J signatures that set the groups apart, the researchers used a discovery cohort of 100 patients, made up of approximately 43 with Graves' ophthalmopathy and 57 with stable Graves' hyperthyroidism. Whether ophthalmopathy could be predicted prospectively was tested in an independent validation cohort made up of about 20 hyperthyroidism patients plus 17 patients who later progressed to ophthalmopathy. The roughly 91 discovery patients were randomly divided into training and test sets at a 7:3 ratio. In addition, the study compared T-cell repertoires in thyroid tissue and in blood from roughly six Graves' hyperthyroidism patients. After sampling, hyperthyroidism patients received methimazole starting at 30 mg daily, and ophthalmopathy patients received high-dose intravenous methylprednisolone. The paper reports TCR Vbeta CDR3 sequencing of some 140 peripheral blood samples: approximately 43 ophthalmopathy, some 80 hyperthyroidism and roughly 17 progressor patients.

Graves' hyperthyroidism was defined as stable when no progression to ophthalmopathy occurred over 18 months of follow-up. Hyperthyroidism patients were newly diagnosed, had a disease duration of under 2 months, and were aged 18 to 65 years. Exclusion was applied to patients with uncontrolled infections, other autoimmune diseases, pregnancy or lactation. Diagnoses were based on clinical symptoms, serum thyroxine and TRAb, thyroid ultrasound and orbital computed tomography. PBMCs were isolated from around 10 ml of fresh peripheral blood by Ficoll-Paque density gradient centrifugation. Trizol reagent was used to extract total RNA, and RNA quality was then checked on an Agilent 2100 Bioanalyzer. Study-wide findings and limitations: No statistical method was used to set the sample size in advance, and investigators knew the group allocation. Most expanded thyroid clonotypes (frequency above 0.001) were also detected in blood, a finding suggesting that blood repertoires may reflect thyroid immune responses. In validation, the model predicted progression to ophthalmopathy a median of roughly 6.1 months before onset, with about 64% sensitivity and about 72% specificity. A model built on a 13 V-J signature distinguished ophthalmopathy from stable hyperthyroidism, reaching over 85% sensitivity and under 84% specificity in cross-validation and 80%/75% in testing.

The sample comprised blood. The receptor was isolated from a woman between 25 and 40 years old with Graves' hyperthyroidism. The chain is assembled from TRBV24-1 and TRBJ2-6; the D gene assignment is ambiguous. The sequenced DNA is TGTGCCACCAGTGACGCCGTAGGATTAGCTGGGGCCAACGTCCTGACTTTC. This is translated as CATSDAVGLAGANVLTF.